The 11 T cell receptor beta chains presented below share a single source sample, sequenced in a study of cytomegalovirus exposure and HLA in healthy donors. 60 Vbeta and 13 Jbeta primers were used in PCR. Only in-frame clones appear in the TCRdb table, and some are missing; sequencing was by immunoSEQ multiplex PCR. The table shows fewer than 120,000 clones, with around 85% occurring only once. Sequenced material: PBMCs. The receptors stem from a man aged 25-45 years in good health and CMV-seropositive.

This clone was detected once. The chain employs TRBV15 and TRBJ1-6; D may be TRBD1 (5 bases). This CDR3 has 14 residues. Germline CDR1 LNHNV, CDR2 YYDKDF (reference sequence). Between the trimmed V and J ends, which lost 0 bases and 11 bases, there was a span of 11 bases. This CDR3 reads CATSRDRGIAPLHF. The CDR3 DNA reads TGTGCCACCAGCAGAGATCGGGGGATAGCACCCCTCCACTTT.

The CDR3 DNA reads as TGCACCAGCAGCCAATTAGCGGTCCCCTACGAGCAGTACTTC. Amino acid sequence: CTSSQLAVPYEQYF. The genes are TRBV1 and TRBJ2-5; the tabulated D call, TRBD2, remains unverified against the DNA. The J call may be incorrect, as the DNA end agrees better with TRBJ2-7. TRBV1 is listed as a pseudogene. The CDR3 is 14 amino acids.

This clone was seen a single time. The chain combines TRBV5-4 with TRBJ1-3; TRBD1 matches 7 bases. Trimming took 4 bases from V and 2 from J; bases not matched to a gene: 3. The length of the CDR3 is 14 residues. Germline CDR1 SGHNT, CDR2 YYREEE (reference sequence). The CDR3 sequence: CASSLQGAGNTIYF. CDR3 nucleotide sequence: TGTGCCAGCAGCCTTCAGGGGGCTGGAAACACCATATATTTT.

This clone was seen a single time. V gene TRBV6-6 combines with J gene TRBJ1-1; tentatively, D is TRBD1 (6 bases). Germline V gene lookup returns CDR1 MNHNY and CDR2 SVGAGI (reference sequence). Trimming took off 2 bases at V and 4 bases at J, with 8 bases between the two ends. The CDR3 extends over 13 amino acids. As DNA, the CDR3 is TGTGCCAGCAGTTACCAAGGGGGCACTGAAGCTTTCTTT. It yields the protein CASSYQGGTEAFF.

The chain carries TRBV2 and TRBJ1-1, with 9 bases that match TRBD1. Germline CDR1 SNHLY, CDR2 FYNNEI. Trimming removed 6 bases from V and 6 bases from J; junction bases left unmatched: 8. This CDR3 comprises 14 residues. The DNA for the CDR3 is TGTGCCAGCAGCGCGGGACAGGGTGGAGCTGAAGCTTTCTTT. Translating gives CASSAGQGGAEAFF.

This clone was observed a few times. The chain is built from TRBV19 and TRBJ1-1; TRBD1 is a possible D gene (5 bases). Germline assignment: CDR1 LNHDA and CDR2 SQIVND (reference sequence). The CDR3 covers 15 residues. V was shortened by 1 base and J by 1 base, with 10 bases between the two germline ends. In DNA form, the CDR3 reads TGTGCCAGTAGTATAGCGGCAGGGTCGAACACTGAAGCTTTCTTT. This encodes CASSIAAGSNTEAFF.

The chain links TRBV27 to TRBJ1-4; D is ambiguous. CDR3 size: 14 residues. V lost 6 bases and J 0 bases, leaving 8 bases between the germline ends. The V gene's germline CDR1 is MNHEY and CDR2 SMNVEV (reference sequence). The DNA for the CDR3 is TGTGCCAGCAGCGACATCTCAACTAATGAAAAACTGTTTTTT. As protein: CASSDISTNEKLFF.

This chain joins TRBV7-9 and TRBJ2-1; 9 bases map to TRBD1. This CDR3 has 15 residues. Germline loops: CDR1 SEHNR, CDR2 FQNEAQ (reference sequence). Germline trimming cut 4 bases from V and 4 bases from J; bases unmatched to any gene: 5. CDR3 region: CASSYRDRAYNEQFF. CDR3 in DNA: TGTGCCAGCAGCTACAGGGACAGGGCTTACAATGAGCAGTTCTTC.

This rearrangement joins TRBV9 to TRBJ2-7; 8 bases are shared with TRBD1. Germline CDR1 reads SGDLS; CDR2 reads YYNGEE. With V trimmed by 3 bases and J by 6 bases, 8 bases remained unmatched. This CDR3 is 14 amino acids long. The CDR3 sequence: CASSAGQGTGEQYF. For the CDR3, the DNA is TGTGCCAGCAGCGCTGGACAGGGAACTGGCGAGCAGTACTTC.

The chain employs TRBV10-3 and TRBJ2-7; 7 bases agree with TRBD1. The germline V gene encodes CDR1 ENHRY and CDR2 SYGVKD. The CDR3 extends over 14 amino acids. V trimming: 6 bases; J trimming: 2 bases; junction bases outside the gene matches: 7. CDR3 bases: TGTGCCATCAGCAGACAGGGCCTAACCTACGAGCAGTACTTC. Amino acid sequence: CAISRQGLTYEQYF.

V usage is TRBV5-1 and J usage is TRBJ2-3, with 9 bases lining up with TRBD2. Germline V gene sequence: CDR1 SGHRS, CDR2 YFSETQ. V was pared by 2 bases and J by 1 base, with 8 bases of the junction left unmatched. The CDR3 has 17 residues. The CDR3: CASSFGSGGDGTDTQYF. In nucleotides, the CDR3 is TGCGCCAGCAGCTTCGGTAGCGGGGGTGACGGCACAGATACGCAGTATTTT.